Each of the 21 T cell receptor beta chains below was sequenced from the same sample in a study of blood T cell repertoires in COVID-19. Sequenced by immunoSEQ multiplex PCR; TCRdb stores in-frame clones only, minus some. In the table there are a few hundred thousand clones, 86% of which are singletons. The sample was peripheral blood. These receptors all stem from a man aged 30 to 45 who had recovered from COVID-19.

CDR3 amino acids: CASSHHAGRASTDTQYF. The CDR3 coding sequence is TGTGCCAGCAGCCACCACGCGGGGCGGGCCAGCACAGATACGCAGTATTTT. The genes are TRBV4-2 and TRBJ2-3, with D tentatively TRBD2 (6 bases). CDR3 length: 17 residues. The V gene lost 3 bases and the J gene lost 0 bases, with 16 bases spanning the gap. Germline V gives CDR1 LGHNA, CDR2 YNFKEQ.

This clone appeared once. CDR3 residues: CASSDRGYTDTQYF. The CDR3 DNA reads as TGTGCCAGCTCGGACAGGGGTTATACAGATACGCAGTATTTT. The rearrangement joins TRBV6-5 to TRBJ2-3; 9 bases line up with TRBD1. From germline, CDR1 is MNHEY and CDR2 SVGAGI. The length of the CDR3 is 14 residues. With V trimmed by 8 bases and J by 3 bases, 6 bases remained unmatched.

In this sample, this clone turned up many times. The chain links TRBV5-1 to TRBJ1-2; 8 nucleotides agree with TRBD1. The J segment lost 6 bases and the V segment lost 5 bases, leaving 9 bases of the junction unmatched. The CDR3 has 14 amino acids. Germline values: CDR1 SGHRS, CDR2 YFSETQ. The CDR3 DNA follows: TGCGCCAGCAGGATAGGACAGGGTAGCCATGGCTACACCTTC. This gives the protein CASRIGQGSHGYTF.

The CDR3 is CASTRRGAYEQYF. The CDR3 region has the DNA TGTGCCAGCACCCGCCGGGGGGCCTACGAGCAGTACTTC. The chain uses TRBV11-2 and TRBJ2-7, with 7 nucleotides matching TRBD2. CDR3 length equals 13 residues. The V segment lost 7 bases and the J segment 2 bases; nucleotides outside the gene matches: 5. Germline values: CDR1 SGHAT, CDR2 FQNNGV.

The V and J genes are TRBV30 and TRBJ1-1, with a weak D call TRBD1 (6 bases). Deletions cut 4 bases from V and 5 bases from J, with 14 bases between. Germline CDR1 GTSNPN, CDR2 SVGIG (reference sequence). The CDR3 sequence is 13 residues long. CDR3 DNA: TGTGCCTGGACCGAACAGGGTGGAACTGAAGCTTTCTTT. It translates to CAWTEQGGTEAFF.

The V and J genes are TRBV9 and TRBJ2-7; 8 nucleotides align to TRBD1. The germline gives CDR1 SGDLS, CDR2 YYNGEE. Germline trimming cut 3 bases from V and 3 bases from J; bases unmatched to any gene: 11. CDR3 size: 16 residues. CDR3 sequence (DNA): TGTGCCAGCAGCGCGGAGTCGGACAGGGTGGGCTACGAGCAGTACTTC. Its translation: CASSAESDRVGYEQYF.

The rearrangement links TRBV19 to TRBJ1-6; possibly TRBD1 for D (6 bases). Looked up from germline, CDR1 is LNHDA and CDR2 is SQIVND (reference sequence). The CDR3 has 15 residues. V was shortened by 4 bases and J by 7 bases, with 14 bases between the two germline ends. This chain's CDR3 is CASSSLQGSNSPLHF. The CDR3 region has the DNA TGTGCCAGTAGTAGTCTACAGGGCTCCAATTCACCCCTCCACTTT.

The chain couples TRBV10-2 to TRBJ1-2; D ambiguous. Germline-derived CDR1 and CDR2 are WSHSY and SAAADI. CDR3 length: 12 residues. Trimming removed 3 bases from V and 8 bases from J, with 10 bases in between. The CDR3, as DNA: TGCGCCAGCAGTGACCAAGGACTAGGCTACACCTTC. Translating it yields CASSDQGLGYTF.

The DNA of the CDR3 is TGTGCCAGCAGCTTATGGGGGGTGAACACTGAAGCTTTCTTT. Translation: CASSLWGVNTEAFF. The chain has TRBV11-2 and TRBJ1-1; perhaps TRBD1 as D (5 bases). V gave up 2 bases and J gave up 0 bases, with 7 bases separating them. This CDR3 has 14 amino acids. CDR1 is SGHAT, CDR2 FQNNGV, per germline.

This chain joins TRBV28 and TRBJ1-4; perhaps TRBD1 as D (5 bases). The CDR3 is made up of 16 amino acids. Germline assignment: CDR1 MDHEN and CDR2 SYDVKM. Trimming pared 4 bases from V and 6 bases from J, leaving 18 bases between. For the CDR3, the DNA is TGTGCCAGCAGTTCCACTTTGGCGGGGGACGATGAAAAACTGTTTTTT. Its translation: CASSSTLAGDDEKLFF.

The chain couples TRBV11-2 to TRBJ2-4, with 7 positions matching TRBD1. The V gene's germline CDR1 is SGHAT and CDR2 FQNNGV. The CDR3 covers 14 residues. V shed 5 bases, J shed 8 bases, and the junction held 9 bases outside the gene matches. The DNA of the CDR3 is TGTGCCAGCAGCCTTAGGGCGACAGGGTACATTCAGTACTTC. This codes for CASSLRATGYIQYF.

This rearrangement joins TRBV7-9 to TRBJ1-5, with D perhaps matching TRBD1 (5 bases). V lost 4 bases, J lost 9 bases, and 16 bases lay in between. Germline V lookup: CDR1 SEHNR, CDR2 FQNEAQ (reference sequence). The CDR3 runs to 14 residues. CDR3 in amino acids: CASSSGGTHLPQHF. CDR3 in DNA: TGTGCCAGCAGCTCAGGAGGGACCCACTTGCCCCAGCATTTT. Variable domain in full (rest from reference TRBV7-9 and TRBJ1-5): DTGVSQNPRHKITKRGQNVTFRCDPISEHNRLYWYRQTLGQGPEFLTYFQNEAQLEKSRLLSDRFSAERPKGSFSTLEIQRTEQGDSAMYLCASSSGGTHLPQHFGDGTRLSIL.

The CDR3 is CAWKKGQGILRAAPPYF. The CDR3 nucleotides are TGTGCCTGGAAGAAAGGACAGGGGATCCTACGAGCAGCGCCACCCTACTTC. The chain is built from TRBV30 and TRBJ2-7, with 9 positions matching TRBD1. The CDR3 runs to 17 residues. V gave up 4 bases and J gave up 13 bases; unmatched junction bases: 26. Looked up from germline, CDR1 is GTSNPN and CDR2 is SVGIG (reference sequence).

V usage is TRBV7-8 and J usage is TRBJ1-5; D ambiguous. Trimming cost V 5 bases and J 7 bases, with 12 bases left between them. The CDR3 sequence is 13 residues long. Germline V lookup: CDR1 SGHVS, CDR2 FQNEAQ. The CDR3 nucleotides are TGTGCCAGCAGCCCCCGACAAGACCAGCCCCAGCATTTT. Its protein is CASSPRQDQPQHF.

This clone was detected once. The CDR3 loop reads CASSFMAGATGELFF. The CDR3 coding sequence is TGTGCCAGCAGCTTCATGGCAGGGGCTACCGGGGAGCTGTTTTTT. The genes are TRBV5-6 and TRBJ2-2, with D possibly TRBD1 on 6 matching bases. Germline lookup yields CDR1 SGHDT and CDR2 YYEEEE. V lost 2 bases, J lost 5 bases, and 13 bases lay in between. This CDR3 is built from 15 residues. Full variable domain (outside the CDR3, taken from reference TRBV5-6 and TRBJ2-2): DAGVTQSPTHLIKTRGQQVTLRCSPKSGHDTVSWYQQALGQGPQFIFQYYEEEERQRGNFPDRFSGHQFPNYSSELNVNALLLGDSALYLCASSFMAGATGELFFGEGSRLTVL.

The rearrangement uses TRBV27 and TRBJ1-6; no clear D. The CDR3 extends over 13 amino acids. Trimming removed 2 bases from V and 8 bases from J, with 7 bases in between. The germline V gene encodes CDR1 MNHEY and CDR2 SMNVEV (reference sequence). CDR3 residues: CASSLNTYSPLHF. In DNA, the CDR3 is TGTGCCAGCAGTTTAAATACATATTCACCCCTCCACTTT.

This clone was counted a single time. The V and J genes are TRBV12-3 or TRBV12-4 and TRBJ1-3, with a weak D call TRBD1 (5 bases). V shed 7 bases and J shed 4 bases, with 11 bases lying between them. The CDR3 covers 13 residues. In nucleotides, the CDR3 is TGTGCCAGCACCGCGGGGGGAGGAAACACCATATATTTT. It encodes CASTAGGGNTIYF.

In DNA, the CDR3 is TGCAGCGTTGAACTCAGCATACCGGCAGGGACTAGCGGGACGAATGAGCAGTTCTTC. Amino acids: CSVELSIPAGTSGTNEQFF. This sequence joins TRBV29-1 and TRBJ2-1, with 13 bases matching TRBD2. CDR1 SQVTM and CDR2 ANQGSEA come from the germline V gene. After removal of 2 bases from V and 7 bases from J, the junction contained 17 bases not matched to a gene. The CDR3 is made up of 19 amino acids.

The CDR3 is CASSIWTDYEQYF. The CDR3 nucleotides read TGTGCCAGTAGTATATGGACAGACTACGAGCAGTACTTC. The J gene is TRBJ2-7, the V gene TRBV19; possibly TRBD1 for D (6 bases). Germline-derived CDR1 and CDR2 are LNHDA and SQIVND (reference sequence). V lost 2 bases and J 3 bases, leaving 8 bases between the germline ends. This CDR3 is built from 13 residues.

This clone was counted between two and nine times. Written as DNA, the CDR3 is TGTGCCATCAGTGAGTCAGGGGGGAACACTGAAGCTTTCTTT. Protein: CAISESGGNTEAFF. The chain employs TRBV10-3 and TRBJ1-1; D perhaps matches TRBD1 (6 bases). The CDR3 is 14 amino acids. Germline V gene sequence: CDR1 ENHRY, CDR2 SYGVKD. The V gene lost 0 bases and the J gene lost 1 base, with 6 bases spanning the gap.

The rearrangement uses TRBV3-1 (or the pseudogene TRBV3-2) and TRBJ2-1, with TRBD2 as a possible D gene (6 bases). Deletions cut 4 bases from V and 10 bases from J, with 14 bases between. The germline V gene encodes CDR1 LGHDT and CDR2 YNNKEL (reference sequence). The CDR3 is 13 amino acids. Here the CDR3 DNA reads TGTGCCAGCAGCCTCGCGGGGTGGGGAGAGCAGTTCTTC. This gives the protein CASSLAGWGEQFF.